This note documents a single T cell receptor beta chain sequence. The data were taken from a study of blood T cell repertoires in COVID-19. V was clipped by 3 bases and J by 7 bases, with 7 bases between them. From germline, CDR1 is LNHDA and CDR2 SQIVND (reference sequence). The CDR3 contains 12 residues. Per the study methods: Amplification with reference gene primers provided the estimates of nucleated cell counts. Repertoires were generated with immunoSEQ multiplex PCR, while TCRdb's copy carries only in-frame clones and drops some. V and J calls plus clone size are reproduced from that table; the DNA served to infer D and trimming. The repertoire holds about 300,000 clones, with about four fifths as singletons.

The rearrangement uses TRBV19 and TRBJ1-5; no clear D. The clonotype comes from a human donor with COVID-19, enrolled during active disease. The donor label of this sample is uncertain. Material for sequencing was peripheral blood. The CDR3 sequence is CASSMNEQPQHF. CDR3 nucleotide sequence: TGTGCCAGTAGTATGAACGAGCAGCCCCAGCATTTT.